This T cell receptor (beta chain) was observed in a study of a mutant IDH1 vaccine in newly diagnosed glioma (dated by TCRdb to 2020 to 2022). For context, the study as a whole: Across visits V03 through V10, patients got a total of eight vaccinations, given in weeks 1, 3, 5, 7, 11, 15, 19 and 23. Vaccination started 4-6 weeks after radiotherapy alone, or was given together with temozolomide cycles in the groups whose treatment included chemotherapy. Of the roughly 32 patients who were treated, around 62% were male and roughly 38% were female, and the mean age was roughly 40 years. Prior to enrollment, standard therapy consisting of radiotherapy alone, temozolomide alone, or radiochemotherapy with temozolomide had been administered to patients, with the combination being received by most patients. Peripheral blood samples were drawn at six visits, namely V03 (baseline), V05, V07, V10, V12 and V13. For exploratory analyses, 25 to 30 treated patients had longitudinal TCRB deep sequencing done wherever samples were available. The investigation overall reported the following: Availability determined which PBMC samples were chosen for TCRB deep sequencing. The authors stated that sample limitations prevented analyses of patient blood samples from being reproduced. No apparent relationship was observed between pseudoprogression and alterations in the top peripheral T cell clonotypes detected by TCRB sequencing. Vaccine-induced immune responses across multiple MHC alleles were detected in 80% to 95% of patients.

In the paper's terms, the time point label means: week 5, during vaccination. Each vaccine dose, consisting of 300 ug of a 20-mer mutant IDH1 peptide in Montanide, was administered subcutaneously with topical imiquimod. Donors had newly diagnosed WHO grade 3 or 4 IDH1-mutant astrocytomas with loss of nuclear ATRX. The samples were drawn from NOA16, a multicentre, single-arm, open-label phase I trial in Germany that tested a mutant IDH1 peptide vaccine in humans for the first time. Genomic DNA for TCRB sequencing was extracted from EDTA blood using the DNeasy Blood and Tissue Kit. Concerning this clone itself: Its antigen remains unidentified. Within one base of it there is no much larger clone, and no base qualities were kept.

Trimming costs V 6 bases and J 3 bases, and their ends lie 17 bases apart. From the cysteine through the phenylalanine, the CDR3 covers 15 amino acids. The read is trimmed to its CDR3 DNA, 45 bases read in frame from base 1. CDR1 and CDR2 are read off the germline V gene as KGHSH and LQKENI. Receptor amplification or capture employed the immunoSEQ multiplex PCR assay. Rearranged TCR beta chain sequences were amplified with the hsTCRB Kit following the manufacturer's protocol. TCRB libraries were sequenced on an Illumina MiSeq. In the authors' own workflow: The kit vendor's proprietary platform handled demultiplexing, trimming and gene mapping. Here the immuneACCESS table is served through TCRdb, limited to in-frame sequences with V and J called. Missing clones are a known gap in these copies; in checked studies unresolved V genes cover under half, and the rest lacks a known reason. That table is the source of V, J and clone size, and D and trimming were worked out from the DNA. The sample includes around 36,000 clones, with approximately 90% observed a single time. The ten largest clones represent roughly 2.6% of the sample.

The sequence derives from a man aged 50 to 59 with glioma. Source: PBMCs, taken from a glioma patient whose treatment included an IDH1 peptide vaccine. The chain is encoded by TRBV18 joined to TRBJ1-1, with the D gene too uncertain to name. The CDR3 reads CASSDVWGSDTEAFF. The nucleotide sequence reads as follows: TGTGCCAGCTCGGACGTGTGGGGTAGTGACACTGAAGCTTTCTTT.